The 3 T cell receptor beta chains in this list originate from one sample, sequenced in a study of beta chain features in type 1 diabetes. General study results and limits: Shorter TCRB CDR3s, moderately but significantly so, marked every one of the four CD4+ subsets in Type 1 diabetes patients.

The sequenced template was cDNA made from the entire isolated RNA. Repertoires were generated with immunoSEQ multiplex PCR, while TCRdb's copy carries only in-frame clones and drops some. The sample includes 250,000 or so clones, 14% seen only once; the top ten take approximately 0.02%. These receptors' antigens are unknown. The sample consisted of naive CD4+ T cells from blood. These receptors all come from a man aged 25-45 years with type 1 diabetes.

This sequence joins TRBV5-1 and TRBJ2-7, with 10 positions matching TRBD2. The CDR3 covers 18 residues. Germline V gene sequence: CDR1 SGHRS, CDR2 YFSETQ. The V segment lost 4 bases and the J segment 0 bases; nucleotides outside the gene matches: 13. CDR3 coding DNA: TGCGCCAGCAGCGGGGGTGCTAGCGGGAGTTACCCCTCCTACGAGCAGTACTTC. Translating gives CASSGGASGSYPSYEQYF.

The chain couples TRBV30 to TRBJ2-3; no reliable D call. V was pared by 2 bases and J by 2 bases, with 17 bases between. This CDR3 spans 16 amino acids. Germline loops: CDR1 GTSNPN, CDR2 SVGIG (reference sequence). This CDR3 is CAWSPLPRSPTDTQYF. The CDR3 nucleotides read TGTGCCTGGAGTCCCCTACCCAGGTCCCCCACAGATACGCAGTATTTT.

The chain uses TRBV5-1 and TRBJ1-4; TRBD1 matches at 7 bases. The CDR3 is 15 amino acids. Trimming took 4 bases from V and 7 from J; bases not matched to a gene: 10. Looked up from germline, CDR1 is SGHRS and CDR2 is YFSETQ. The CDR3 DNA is TGCGCCAGCAGCCCCGGACAGGATGGAATTGAAAAACTGTTTTTT. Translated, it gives CASSPGQDGIEKLFF.